This T cell receptor beta chain appears in the sequencing data of a study of cytomegalovirus exposure and HLA in healthy donors. Details on this clone: Its antigen is not identified.

The PCR employed 60 Vbeta primers together with 13 Jbeta primers. How the authors handled the data: An analysis that came later counted some 85 million unique TCR beta chains, approximately 12 million shared. Clones were sequenced by immunoSEQ multiplex PCR, and TCRdb holds only the in-frame ones, with some missing. V, J and clone size derive from that table, while D and trimming were established from the DNA sequence. Among some 130,000 clones listed, 82% were seen once. CDR3 length equals 17 residues. In germline, CDR1 is LNHNV, CDR2 YYDKDF (reference sequence). V was clipped by 3 bases and J by 10 bases; unmatched bases: 13. Study findings and constraints: As was reported, the classifier diagnosed cytomegalovirus status with high specificity and sensitivity. An Asian-associated ancestry cluster reportedly showed fewer N-insertions than the roughly 670-donor mean in a later analysis.

This chain connects TRBV15 to TRBJ1-6; 9 bases agree with TRBD1. The receptor comes from a male donor in good health and CMV-seropositive. The specimen was PBMCs. The DNA for the CDR3 is TGTGCCACCAGCAGGAAAACAGGGGGCCTAGGGAACTCACCCCTCCACTTT. It translates to CATSRKTGGLGNSPLHF. The variable domain in full, completed from reference TRBV15 and TRBJ1-6, reads DAMVIQNPRYQVTQFGKPVTLSCSQTLNHNVMYWYQQKSSQAPKLLFHYYDKDFNNEADTPDNFQSRRPNTSFCFLDIRSPGLGDTAMYLCATSRKTGGLGNSPLHFGNGTRLTVT.